Many counts were recorded for the clone carrying this TCR beta chain. The germline CDR1 and CDR2 sequences are SGHRS and YFSETQ. V lost 0 bases and J 2 bases, leaving 9 bases between the germline ends. The CDR3 loop spans 16 amino acids. TCRdb re-called clones from the PCR reads using MiXCR. The sample holds 25,000 to 30,000 clones, roughly 16% seen once. Treatment of any kind had been given to no patient before thyroid surgery. The data were obtained in a study of metastatic and nonmetastatic thyroid tumors. Study context: Repertoire comparisons spanned blood and tumor or nodule tissue from malignant and benign thyroid patients.

The chain joins TRBV5-1 to TRBJ2-6; perhaps TRBD2 as D (5 bases). The receptor was isolated from a female donor with papillary thyroid cancer or a benign thyroid nodule (not recorded which). Some clones in this sample may be carry-over from other donors' samples. Sample: blood. This chain's CDR3 is CASSLVSGTGANVLTF. The CDR3 DNA is TGCGCCAGCAGCTTGGTCTCGGGAACTGGGGCCAACGTCCTGACTTTC.